A single sample is the source of the 13 T cell receptor beta chains below, sequenced in a study of follicular helper T cells after annual influenza vaccination. The time point is: 2015-2016 season, pre-vaccination. Sequenced by immunoSEQ multiplex PCR; TCRdb stores in-frame clones only, minus some. The top ten clones hold around 1% of a sample with thousands of clones, roughly 85% of them seen once. Material: CXCR5+ CD38- circulating T follicular helper cells from blood, obtained on the day of influenza vaccination. Subset noted: circulating Tfh, non-naive CD4+CXCR5+PD-1+ (ICOS+CD38+ or ICOS-CD38-). The receptors originated from an adult who received the influenza vaccine.

The chain combines TRBV12-5 with TRBJ2-1; tentative D call: TRBD1 (6 bases). Deletions cut 6 bases from V and 7 bases from J, with 22 bases between. CDR1 is LGHNT and CDR2 is FRNRAP in the germline V gene. This CDR3 is built from 16 residues. The CDR3 sequence: CASGHGNRAAVNEQFF. The CDR3 coding sequence is TGTGCTAGTGGCCACGGCAACAGGGCAGCGGTAAATGAGCAGTTCTTC.

V is TRBV28 and J is TRBJ2-7; 10 bases line up with TRBD1. With 6 bases clipped from V and 6 bases from J, the junction kept 14 bases outside the gene matches. This CDR3 spans 16 amino acids. CDR1 is MDHEN and CDR2 is SYDVKM in the germline V gene. The CDR3 protein is CASSQGQGVTFGEQYF. As DNA, the CDR3 is TGTGCCAGCAGCCAAGGACAGGGGGTCACCTTCGGCGAGCAGTACTTC.

The chain recombines TRBV18 with TRBJ2-4, with unresolved D. This CDR3 spans 16 amino acids. V shed 2 bases and J shed 0 bases, with 11 bases lying between them. Germline V CDR1 and CDR2: KGHSH, LQKENI. The DNA for the CDR3 is TGTGCCAGCTCACCAGGGTTCGGGCTAGCCAAAAACATTCAGTACTTC. Its protein is CASSPGFGLAKNIQYF.

The chain couples TRBV18 to TRBJ2-1; 8 bases map to TRBD2. This CDR3 has 17 residues. The V segment lost 3 bases and the J segment 4 bases; nucleotides outside the gene matches: 11. Germline CDR1 and CDR2: KGHSH and LQKENI. Here the CDR3 DNA reads TGTGCCAGCTCACCGGCGTCGGCGGTAGCGGGATACAATGAGCAGTTCTTC. It encodes CASSPASAVAGYNEQFF.

This clone was counted only a few times. The chain has TRBV27 and TRBJ1-2; D ambiguous. This CDR3 contains 15 residues. Germline V lookup: CDR1 MNHEY, CDR2 SMNVEV (reference sequence). V dropped 6 bases and J dropped 4 bases, with 18 bases sitting between them. CDR3 nucleotides: TGTGCCAGCAGGCCCCAAGGAGCACACACCTATGGCTACACCTTC. The encoded protein is CASRPQGAHTYGYTF.

This rearrangement joins TRBV27 to TRBJ2-7; TRBD2 matches 11 bases. CDR3 length equals 14 residues. Losses at the gene ends were 8 bases for V and 6 bases for J; bases not matched to a gene: 9. Germline lookup yields CDR1 MNHEY and CDR2 SMNVEV (reference sequence). The chain's CDR3 is CASGTTSGRPEQYF. For the CDR3, the DNA is TGTGCCAGCGGGACCACTAGCGGGAGACCCGAGCAGTACTTC.

This clone was seen a few times. V is TRBV6-1 and J is TRBJ1-5, with D maybe TRBD1 (5 bases). Deletions cut 1 base from V and 4 bases from J, with 8 bases between. CDR3 size: 14 residues. The germline gives CDR1 MNHNS, CDR2 SASEGT. CDR3 DNA sequence: TGTGCCAGCAGTGAAGGGCCAGGGAATCAGCCCCAGCATTTT. This codes for CASSEGPGNQPQHF.

V and J are TRBV13 and TRBJ2-3; D unclear. The CDR3 runs to 11 residues. Looked up from germline, CDR1 is PRHDT and CDR2 is FYEKMQ (reference sequence). Trimming shortened V by 1 base and J by 6 bases, and 2 bases separated the two germline ends. The CDR3 spells CASSLADTQYF. The CDR3 DNA reads TGTGCCAGCAGCTTAGCCGATACGCAGTATTTT.

The chain is built from TRBV7-2 and TRBJ2-1; 8 nucleotides align to TRBD1. The CDR3 consists of 14 residues. Germline V gives CDR1 SGHTA, CDR2 FQGNSA. The CDR3: CASRGQGSYNEQFF. In DNA, the CDR3 is TGTGCATCCCGAGGACAGGGCTCCTACAATGAGCAGTTCTTC.

This chain links TRBV21-1 with TRBJ1-5; the D call in the table, TRBD1, was not verified against the DNA. TRBV21-1 is a pseudogene. This CDR3 has 19 residues. CDR3 sequence reads: CASSKVQDRGVYSNQPQHF. The CDR3 DNA reads as TGTGCCAGCAGCAAAGTACAGGACAGGGGGGTTTATAGCAATCAGCCCCAGCATTTT.

V usage is TRBV4-1 and J usage is TRBJ2-3, with TRBD2 as a possible D gene (6 bases). The V end lost 1 base, the J end lost 1 base, and 12 bases lay between the germline ends. CDR3 length: 16 residues. CDR1 is MGHRA and CDR2 is YSYEKL in the germline V gene. In DNA form, the CDR3 reads TGCGCCAGCAGCCAAGTCGGCGGGAAACGCACAGATACGCAGTATTTT. Translating gives CASSQVGGKRTDTQYF.

The chain carries TRBV7-2 and TRBJ2-1; TRBD1 aligns across 9 bases. CDR1 and CDR2 from the germline V gene are SGHTA and FQGNSA. This CDR3 contains 14 residues. V lost 3 bases, J lost 5 bases, and 2 bases stayed unmatched. The CDR3 is CASSFRDRDNEQFF. Written as DNA, the CDR3 is TGTGCCAGCAGCTTCCGGGACAGGGACAATGAGCAGTTCTTC.

The chain carries TRBV6-1 and TRBJ2-4; 10 bases are shared with TRBD2. The junction had 10 bases not matched to a gene; V was cut back by 7 bases and J by 7 bases. The CDR3 extends over 15 amino acids. Germline V gives CDR1 MNHNS, CDR2 SASEGT. CDR3 nucleotide sequence: TGTGCCAGCACCGAATCAGCGGGAGGGCCTAACATTCAGTACTTC. This gives the protein CASTESAGGPNIQYF.